This T cell receptor beta chain was identified in a study of long-term antiretroviral therapy in people with HIV. General study points: Specimen acquisition occurred between about 2004 and 2018, potentially under older ART regimens.

Note on this clone: The antigen remains unidentified.

Germline CDR1 and CDR2: SNHLY and FYNNEI. V shed 5 bases and J shed 0 bases, with 8 bases lying between them. The CDR3 is 15 amino acids. They ran version v3.0 of the immunoSEQ assay at survey level. Profiling relied on immunoSEQ multiplex PCR, and the TCRdb table lists in-frame clones only, not all of them. The table includes under 8,000 clones, approximately 73% detected once. This clonotype was obtained from a man in his forties with HIV. The sample was unsorted PBMCs, taken 0.2 years after starting antiretroviral therapy. The chain carries TRBV2 and TRBJ2-6, with D hard to call. The CDR3: CASSPGLSGANVLTF. CDR3 DNA: TGTGCCAGCAGTCCGGGCCTCTCTGGGGCCAACGTCCTGACTTTC.